Listed below are T cell receptor beta chains from one sample, sequenced in a study of blood T cell repertoires in COVID-19. Here immunoSEQ multiplex PCR was the method, and the copy in TCRdb shows in-frame clones only, minus some. This sample has approximately 300,000 clones, with less than 85% found just once. Sequencing used PBMCs or T cells enriched from blood (not recorded which). The receptors originated from a woman aged 30 to 39 who had been exposed to COVID-19. Each CDR3 is given with its conserved first and last residue. D genes are given only for firm matches.

j_call | v_call | d_call | cdr3_aa
TRBJ1-5 | TRBV7-9 | TRBD1 | CASSSTGEWDQPQHF
TRBJ2-2 | TRBV5-1 | . | CASSFPRLDNTGELFF
TRBJ2-1 | TRBV19 | . | CASSPSWNEQFF
TRBJ1-1 | TRBV5-6 | . | CASSGQREAFF
TRBJ2-4 | TRBV6-2/TRBV6-3 | . | CASSLPPTDIQYF
TRBJ2-7 | TRBV28 | TRBD1 | CASSSGTDVFYEQYF
TRBJ1-4 | TRBV19 | . | CASSIRTNEKLFF
TRBJ2-2 | TRBV20-1 | TRBD2 | CSASPGLAGGFTGELFF
TRBJ1-2 | TRBV7-9 | TRBD1 | CASSSKTGTRGRLIYGYTF
TRBJ1-4 | TRBV2 | . | CASKGRVNEKLFF
TRBJ2-1 | TRBV7-9 | TRBD2 | CASRFGGGANEQFF
TRBJ2-2 | TRBV29-1 | TRBD1 | CSVRQGRNTGELFF
TRBJ2-7 | TRBV3-1/TRBV3-2 | . | CASSLGELNLYEQYF
TRBJ2-5 | TRBV30 | . | CAWSVGVEETQYF
TRBJ2-7 | TRBV4-3 | TRBD1 | CASSQNRNLLSGTGGHEQYF
TRBJ2-5 | TRBV27 | . | CASSLNWSQETQYF
TRBJ2-3 | TRBV6-2/TRBV6-3 | TRBD2 | CASSRTSGASTDTQYF
TRBJ2-7 | TRBV6-5 | . | CASSYSTGGPYEQYF
TRBJ1-2 | TRBV5-5 | . | CASSFARGIDYGYTF
TRBJ1-1 | TRBV29-1 | . | CSVEEGGGTEAFF
TRBJ1-1 | TRBV5-1 | . | CASGAGVNTEAFF
TRBJ1-2 | TRBV19 | TRBD1 | CASSIADRATYGYTF
TRBJ1-1 | TRBV6-1 | TRBD1 | CASSEGGGFEAFF
TRBJ1-1 | TRBV11-2 | . | CASSQGLKNTEAFF
TRBJ2-3 | TRBV7-3 | . | CASSHGGDTQYF
TRBJ1-5 | TRBV7-2 | TRBD1 | CASSPGQGYQPQHF
TRBJ2-1 | TRBV12-3/TRBV12-4 | . | CASSFTRTTQFF
TRBJ1-1 | TRBV19 | . | CASSISQGYTEAFF
TRBJ1-3 | TRBV10-2 | . | CASSESRGGGNTIYF
TRBJ2-1 | TRBV20-1 | TRBD2 | CSASSSGGGNEQFF
TRBJ2-7 | TRBV19 | TRBD1 | CASSQPGQGYEQYF
TRBJ2-3 | TRBV5-6 | . | CASSLASVVSQYF
TRBJ1-5 | TRBV12-5 | . | CASGLAPSLEMWNQPQHF
TRBJ2-2 | TRBV19 | TRBD2 | CASTPLGLAGGNTGELFF
TRBJ2-5 | TRBV5-1 | . | CASSQQGEETQYF
TRBJ2-1 | TRBV2 | . | CASISLGNEQFF
TRBJ1-5 | TRBV5-8 | . | CASSLRDVGNQPQHF
TRBJ1-2 | TRBV6-5 | . | CASSYDKRGNYGYTF
TRBJ1-4 | TRBV5-1 | . | CASRRQATNEKLFF
TRBJ1-2 | TRBV28 | . | CASSFNTVGYGYTF
TRBJ1-1 | TRBV3-1/TRBV3-2 | . | CASRLQGERSEAFF
TRBJ2-7 | TRBV7-9 | TRBD1 | CASSFSTGGNEQYF
TRBJ2-2 | TRBV5-1 | . | CASSLAGTSNTGELFF
TRBJ1-2 | TRBV5-5 | . | CASSLSENYGYTF
TRBJ2-7 | TRBV15 | . | CATSSETANYEQYF
TRBJ1-1 | TRBV27 | . | CASSLFSGIGEAFF
TRBJ2-1 | TRBV5-1 | TRBD2 | CASSLDLAGGRNEQFF
TRBJ1-2 | TRBV19 | . | CASSIRGGYTF
TRBJ2-6 | TRBV28 | TRBD1 | CASRTGAGANVLTF